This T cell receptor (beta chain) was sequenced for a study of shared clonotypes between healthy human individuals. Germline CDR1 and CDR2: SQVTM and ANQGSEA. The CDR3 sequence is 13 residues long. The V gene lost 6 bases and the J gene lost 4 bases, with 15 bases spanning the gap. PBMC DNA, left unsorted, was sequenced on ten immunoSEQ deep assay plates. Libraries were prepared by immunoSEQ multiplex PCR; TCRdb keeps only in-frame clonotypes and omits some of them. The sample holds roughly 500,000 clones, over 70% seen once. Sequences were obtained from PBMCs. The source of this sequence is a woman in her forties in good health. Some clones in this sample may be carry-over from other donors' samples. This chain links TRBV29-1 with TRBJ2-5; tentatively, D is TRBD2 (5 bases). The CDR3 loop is CSVGVYLGETQYF. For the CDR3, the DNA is TGCAGCGTGGGAGTATACTTGGGAGAGACCCAGTACTTC.